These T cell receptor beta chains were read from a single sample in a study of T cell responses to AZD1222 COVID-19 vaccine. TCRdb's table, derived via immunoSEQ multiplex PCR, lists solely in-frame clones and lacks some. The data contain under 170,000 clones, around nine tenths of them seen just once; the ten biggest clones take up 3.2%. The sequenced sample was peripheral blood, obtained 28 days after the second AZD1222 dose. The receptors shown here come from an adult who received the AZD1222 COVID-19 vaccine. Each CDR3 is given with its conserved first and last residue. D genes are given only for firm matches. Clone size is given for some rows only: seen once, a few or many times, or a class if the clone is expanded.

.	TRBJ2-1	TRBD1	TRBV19	TGTGCCAGTAGTATGGGGACAGTTGACAATGAGCAGTTCTTC	CASSMGTVDNEQFF
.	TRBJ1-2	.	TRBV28	TGTGCCAGCAGTTTATCGGGTATCGGGGTCTATGGCTACACCTTC	CASSLSGIGVYGYTF
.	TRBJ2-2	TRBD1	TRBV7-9	TGTGCCAAGGGGGCAGCGAACACCGGGGAGCTGTTTTTT	CAKGAANTGELFF
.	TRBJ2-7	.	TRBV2	TGTGCCAGCTGTATGGGACGGTTCTACGAGCAGTACTTC	CASCMGRFYEQYF
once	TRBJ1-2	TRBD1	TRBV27	TGTGCCAGCAGTTTGGGACAGGGAACTAACTATGGCTACACCTTC	CASSLGQGTNYGYTF
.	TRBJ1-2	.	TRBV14	TGTGCCAGAAAAAAAGACTGGATTCGCGGCTACACCTTC	CARKKDWIRGYTF
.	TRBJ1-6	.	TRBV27	TGTGCCAGCAGTTTGTTACAGGGAGCGCCCCTCCACTTT	CASSLLQGAPLHF
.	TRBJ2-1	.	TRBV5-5	TGTGCCAGCACCCCCCACCGGGCGGAAAACAATGAGCAGTTCTTC	CASTPHRAENNEQFF
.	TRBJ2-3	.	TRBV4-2	TGTGCCAGCAGCCGGGAGAGGGATTTTTCAGATACGCAGTATTTT	CASSRERDFSDTQYF
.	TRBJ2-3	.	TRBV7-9	TGTGCCAGCAGCTTAGCCGGCAGCACAGATACGCAGTATTTT	CASSLAGSTDTQYF
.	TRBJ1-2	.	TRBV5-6	TGTGCCAGCAGCGAGGACACTACCTATGGCTACACCTTC	CASSEDTTYGYTF
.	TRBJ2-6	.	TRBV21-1	TGTGCCAGCACCGGGGAGGGTCGCCCGGGCTCTGGGGCCAACGTCCTGACTTTC	CASTGEGRPGSGANVLTF
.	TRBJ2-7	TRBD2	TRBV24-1	TGTGCCACCAGTAAGCGGGGCGTCGAGCAGTACTTC	CATSKRGVEQYF
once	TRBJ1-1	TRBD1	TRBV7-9	TGTGCCAGCAGCTCGTCGACAGGGGGCAGGAGGAACACTGAAGCTTTCTTT	CASSSSTGGRRNTEAFF
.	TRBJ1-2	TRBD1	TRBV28	TGTGCCAGCAGTTCAGCAGGGGGTGGCAACTATGGCTACACCTTC	CASSSAGGGNYGYTF
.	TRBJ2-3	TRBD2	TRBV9	TGTGCCAGCAGCGTAGAAGGGACTAGCGGGAGAGGGGCAGATACGCAGTATTTT	CASSVEGTSGRGADTQYF
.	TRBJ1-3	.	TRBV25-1	TGTGCCAGCAGGGACTCTGGAAACACCATATATTTT	CASRDSGNTIYF
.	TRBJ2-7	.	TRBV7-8	TGTGCCAGCAGCTTGGAAACAGGGAGCTACGAGCAGTACTTC	CASSLETGSYEQYF
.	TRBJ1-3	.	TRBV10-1	TGCGCCAGCTCCGACCCGGCGAGAAACACCATATATTTT	CASSDPARNTIYF
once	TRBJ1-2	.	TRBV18	TGTGCCAGCTCACCCCCCGGCTGGGACGGCTACACCTTC	CASSPPGWDGYTF
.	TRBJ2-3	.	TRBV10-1	TGCGCCAGCAGTTTCTCCCAGGATACGCAGTATTTT	CASSFSQDTQYF
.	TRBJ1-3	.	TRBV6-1	TGTGCCAGCAGTGAACGGGGGGCCTCTGGAAACACCATATATTTT	CASSERGASGNTIYF
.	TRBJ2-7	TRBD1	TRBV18	TGTGCCAGCTCACTGCAGGGGGCTACCTACGAGCAGTACTTC	CASSLQGATYEQYF
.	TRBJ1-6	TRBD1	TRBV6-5	TGTGCCATCCGGACAGGGGATTATTCACCCCTCCACTTT	CAIRTGDYSPLHF
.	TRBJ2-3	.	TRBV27	TGTGCCAGCAGTTTGACCGCCACAGATACGCAGTATTTT	CASSLTATDTQYF
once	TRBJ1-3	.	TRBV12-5	TGTGCTAGTAGGTCCGGGGCCGGTGGAAACACCATATATTTT	CASRSGAGGNTIYF
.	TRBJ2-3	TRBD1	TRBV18	TGTGCCAGCTCAGCGACACCAGGGGGCTCAGATACGCAGTATTTT	CASSATPGGSDTQYF
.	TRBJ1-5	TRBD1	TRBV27	TGTGCCAGCAGCTTATCCGGGACAGGGGTAATGTGGGGCGGGCCCCAGCATTTT	CASSLSGTGVMWGGPQHF
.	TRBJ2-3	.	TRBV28	TGTGCCAGCAGTTTAGCAGATACGCAGTATTTT	CASSLADTQYF
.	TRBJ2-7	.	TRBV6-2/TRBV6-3	TGTGCCAGCAGTCAGTCCTACGAGCAGTACTTC	CASSQSYEQYF
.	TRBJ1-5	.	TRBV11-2	TGTGCCAGCAGCTTAGCCCCCAGACAGGATCAGCCCCAGCATTTT	CASSLAPRQDQPQHF
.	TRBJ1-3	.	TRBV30	TGTGCCTGGAGTGTAGGTTCCGGAAACACCATATATTTT	CAWSVGSGNTIYF
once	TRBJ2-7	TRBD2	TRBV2	TGTGCCAGCAGTGAAGCTAGCGGGAAAGGTTACGAGCAGTACTTC	CASSEASGKGYEQYF
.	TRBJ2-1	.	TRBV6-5	TGTGCCAGCAGTTTACCTGATTACAATGAGCAGTTCTTC	CASSLPDYNEQFF
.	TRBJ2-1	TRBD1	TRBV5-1	TGCGCCAGCAGCCATGGACAGGGGGTTTCGAATGAGCAGTTCTTC	CASSHGQGVSNEQFF
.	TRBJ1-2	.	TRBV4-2	TGTGCCAGCAGCCAAATGATAGGGGGTTGGGATGGCTACACCTTC	CASSQMIGGWDGYTF
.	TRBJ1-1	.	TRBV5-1	TGCGCCAGCAGCTGGGGGACGAACACTGAAGCTTTCTTT	CASSWGTNTEAFF
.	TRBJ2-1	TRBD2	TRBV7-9	TGTGCCAGCAGCTTAGCAGTGTCGAACCTAGCGGGATCTTACAATGAGCAGTTCTTC	CASSLAVSNLAGSYNEQFF
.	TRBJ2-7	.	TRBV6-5	TGTGCCAGCAGTTCGACAGGCTTGCTTGGATACGAGCAGTACTTC	CASSSTGLLGYEQYF
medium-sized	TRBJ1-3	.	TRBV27	TGTGCCAGCAGTCCCAACCCAGGGCCTGGAAACACCATATATTTT	CASSPNPGPGNTIYF